What follows are 9 T cell receptor beta chains derived from one specimen sequenced in a study of shared clonotypes between healthy human individuals. Sequenced by immunoSEQ multiplex PCR; TCRdb stores in-frame clones only, minus some. Among about 460,000 clones listed, roughly four fifths were seen once. Sequenced material: PBMCs. The receptors originated from a woman aged 40-49 years in good health. Some clones in this sample may be carry-over from other donors' samples.

The J gene is TRBJ2-7, the V gene TRBV9; D is perhaps TRBD1 or TRBD2 (6 bases each). Germline V lookup: CDR1 SGDLS, CDR2 YYNGEE. The CDR3 runs to 14 residues. Trimming stripped 3 bases from V and 2 bases from J, with 12 bases between. The CDR3 DNA reads as TGTGCCAGCAGCGCCGGGGGCTATCCCTACGAGCAGTACTTC. It is translated as CASSAGGYPYEQYF. Full variable domain (missing parts from reference TRBV9 and TRBJ2-7): DSGVTQTPKHLITATGQRVTLRCSPRSGDLSVYWYQQSLDQGLQFLIQYYNGEERAKGNILERFSAQQFPDLHSELNLSSLELGDSALYFCASSAGGYPYEQYFGPGTRLTVT.

There are a few counts of this clone. The chain has TRBV6-5 and TRBJ1-5, with 8 nucleotides matching TRBD1. This CDR3 is built from 16 residues. After removal of 0 bases from V and 4 bases from J, the junction contained 5 bases not matched to a gene. CDR1 and CDR2 from the germline V gene are MNHEY and SVGAGI. CDR3 coding DNA: TGTGCCAGCAGTTACTCGAGGCGGACAGGGAATCAGCCCCAGCATTTT. Translation: CASSYSRRTGNQPQHF.

About this clone itself: A far larger clone is one base from this, pointing to a likely read error. The V and J genes are TRBV6-4 and TRBJ2-2, with D unclear. The CDR3 runs to 15 residues. The germline V gene encodes CDR1 MRHNA and CDR2 SNTAGT. The CDR3 DNA sequence: TGTGCCAGCAGTAACTCTGGGGAGAACACCGGGGAGCTGTTTTTT. This sequence encodes CASSNSGENTGELFF.

The chain recombines TRBV10-3 with TRBJ2-7; TRBD2 matches 14 bases. Germline-derived CDR1 and CDR2 are ENHRY and SYGVKD. The V segment lost 4 bases and the J segment 4 bases; nucleotides outside the gene matches: 6. The CDR3 is 16 residues long. The CDR3: CAISAGTSGRFYEQYF. In DNA, the CDR3 is TGTGCCATCAGTGCGGGGACTAGCGGGAGATTTTACGAGCAGTACTTC.

The chain joins TRBV7-2 to TRBJ2-7, with 8 bases fitting TRBD1. V lost 2 bases to trimming and J lost 7 bases; unmatched junction nucleotides: 7. The V gene's germline CDR1 is SGHTA and CDR2 FQGNSA. CDR3 size: 14 residues. CDR3 residues: CASSLTSGGREQYF. CDR3 nucleotide sequence: TGTGCCAGCAGCTTAACATCAGGGGGCCGGGAGCAGTACTTC.

This clone was picked up one time. This CDR3 reads CASSSGTSGRASEQYF. CDR3 in DNA: TGTGCCAGCAGTTCCGGGACTAGCGGGAGGGCGAGTGAGCAGTACTTC. The chain recombines TRBV27 with TRBJ2-7, with 16 positions matching TRBD2. Germline V gene sequence: CDR1 MNHEY, CDR2 SMNVEV (reference sequence). CDR3 length equals 16 residues. The junction had 7 bases not matched to a gene; V was cut back by 4 bases and J by 7 bases.

Only one count was recorded for this clone. The chain has TRBV5-4 and TRBJ2-3; 8 bases align to TRBD1. CDR1 is SGHNT and CDR2 is YYREEE in the germline V gene (reference sequence). The CDR3 consists of 13 residues. V lost 9 bases to trimming and J lost 0 bases; unmatched junction nucleotides: 3. The CDR3 is CATRTGSTDTQYF. The DNA for the CDR3 is TGTGCCACCAGGACAGGGAGCACAGATACGCAGTATTTT.

The genes are TRBV6-4 and TRBJ1-1, with D tentatively TRBD1 (6 bases). Germline assignment: CDR1 MRHNA and CDR2 SNTAGT. Trimming took off 4 bases at V and 1 base at J, with 10 bases between the two ends. The CDR3 extends over 14 amino acids. Written as DNA, the CDR3 is TGTGCCAGCAGTGTCGAGACAGGGAACACTGAAGCTTTCTTT. Residues: CASSVETGNTEAFF.

This clone was counted only a few times. The V call is TRBV7-8, the J call TRBJ1-5; D may be TRBD1 (5 bases). Trimming removed 5 bases at V and 0 bases at J, with 14 bases between. In germline, CDR1 is SGHVS, CDR2 FQNEAQ. The CDR3 is 16 residues long. CDR3 bases: TGTGCCAGCAGCATCCTGGACAAATATAGCAATCAGCCCCAGCATTTT. Protein product: CASSILDKYSNQPQHF.